The clone carrying this T cell receptor (beta chain) has at least ten counts. This record comes from a study of T cells in Graves' hyperthyroidism and ophthalmopathy. This CDR3 comprises 12 residues. Germline CDR1 and CDR2: PRHDT and FYEKMQ (reference sequence). V dropped 4 bases and J dropped 10 bases, with 11 bases sitting between them. It was RNA transcripts that yielded the amplified TCR beta CDR3 regions. Researchers ran a first-round RT-PCR on the TCR CDR3 using the HTBI primer set. Via MiXCR, TCRdb re-called the multiplex PCR reads, giving one row per CDR3 protein. The table has about 400,000 distinct CDR3 sequences, around 13% seen once.

The source is a woman aged 30 to 39 with Graves' ophthalmopathy. The chain links TRBV13 to TRBJ2-1, with D uncertain. Input material: blood. CDR3 DNA: TGTGCCAGCAGCTCTCCATTTTTGGAGCAGTTCTTC. It specifies CASSSPFLEQFF.